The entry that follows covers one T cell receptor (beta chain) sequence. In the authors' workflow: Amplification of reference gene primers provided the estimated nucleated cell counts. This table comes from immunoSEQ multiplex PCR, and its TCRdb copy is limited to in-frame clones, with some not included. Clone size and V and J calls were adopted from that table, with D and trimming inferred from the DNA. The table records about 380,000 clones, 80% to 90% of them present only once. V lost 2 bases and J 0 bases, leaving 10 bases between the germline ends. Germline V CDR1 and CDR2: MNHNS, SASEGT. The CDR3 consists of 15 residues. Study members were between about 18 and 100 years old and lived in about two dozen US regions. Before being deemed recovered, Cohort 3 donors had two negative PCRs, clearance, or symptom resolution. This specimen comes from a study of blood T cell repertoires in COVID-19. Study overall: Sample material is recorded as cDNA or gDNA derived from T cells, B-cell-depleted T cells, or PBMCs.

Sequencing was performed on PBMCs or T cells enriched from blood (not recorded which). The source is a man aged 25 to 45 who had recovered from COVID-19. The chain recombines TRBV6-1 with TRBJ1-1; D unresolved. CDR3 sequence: CASSELSRLNTEAFF. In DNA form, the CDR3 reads TGTGCCAGCAGTGAACTGAGTAGATTGAACACTGAAGCTTTCTTT.